These T cell receptor beta chains were read from a single sample in a study of blood T cell repertoires in COVID-19. Method: immunoSEQ multiplex PCR; TCRdb's copy keeps in-frame clones and lacks some. The table records about 82,000 clones, around 89% of them present only once. The sequenced sample was PBMCs or T cells enriched from blood (not recorded which). These TCRs come from a woman in her 50s with acute COVID-19. Both conserved end residues are part of each CDR3. The order of the fields is J gene, clone size, D gene, V gene, CDR3 DNA, CDR3 protein. The D gene is left open where the match is weak. For some rows the clone size is stated as once, few or many, or as a class when expanded; others skip it.

TRBJ2-3 | NA | NA | TRBV13 | TGTGCCAGCAGCTTGAAACGAACAGGGTATGGCACAGATACGCAGTATTTT | CASSLKRTGYGTDTQYF
TRBJ2-1 | NA | TRBD1 | TRBV12-3/TRBV12-4 | TGTGCCAGCAGTTTAGGCTGGGACAGCCTGTTCTTC | CASSLGWDSLFF
TRBJ1-2 | NA | NA | TRBV6-6 | TGTGCCAGCGGGGGGACGGCCAAAGCGAGGGATGGCTACACCTTC | CASGGTAKARDGYTF
TRBJ2-3 | NA | TRBD2 | TRBV10-2 | TGCGCCAGCAGTGACCCTACCCGATGGACTAGCGGGAGGGAAGGGGATACGCAGTATTTT | CASSDPTRWTSGREGDTQYF
TRBJ1-1 | NA | NA | TRBV7-9 | TGTGCCAGCAGTCCAGATAGCGGGAGGAAGGCTTTCTTT | CASSPDSGRKAFF
TRBJ1-2 | NA | NA | TRBV18 | TGTGCCAGCTCACTTAAGCCAGAGGGCTATGGCTACACCTTC | CASSLKPEGYGYTF
TRBJ1-2 | NA | TRBD1 | TRBV12-3/TRBV12-4 | TGTGCCAGCAGCAGACAGGGGGATGGCTACACCTTC | CASSRQGDGYTF
TRBJ1-1 | NA | TRBD1 | TRBV27 | TGTGCCACCCGGACAGGGAACACTGAAGCTTTCTTT | CATRTGNTEAFF
TRBJ2-7 | once | NA | TRBV30 | TGTGCCTGGAACCGGGACGGAGGGGACGAGCAGTACTTC | CAWNRDGGDEQYF
TRBJ2-3 | NA | NA | TRBV11-3 | TGTGCCAGCAGCTTCAACGGACAGTCAGATACGCAGTATTTT | CASSFNGQSDTQYF
TRBJ2-1 | NA | NA | TRBV6-5 | TGTGCCAGCAGCTTCACTAGCTCCGGGTACAATGAGCAGTTCTTC | CASSFTSSGYNEQFF
TRBJ1-5 | NA | TRBD1 | TRBV4-1 | TGCGCCAGCAGCCAAGATTCCGACAGGGTGGGTCAGCCCCAGCATTTT | CASSQDSDRVGQPQHF
TRBJ1-2 | NA | TRBD1 | TRBV28 | TGTGCCAGTGCGGGGCAGGGGGCAGACATAACGAATGGCTACACCTTC | CASAGQGADITNGYTF
TRBJ2-3 | NA | NA | TRBV21-1 | TGTGCCAGCAGCAACCAACTAGCCCCCTGGGTTCCAGATACGCAGTATTTT | CASSNQLAPWVPDTQYF
TRBJ2-1 | few | TRBD2 | TRBV27 | TGTGCCAGCAAGGTCGCAGCGGGAGCGGATTACAATGAGCAGTTCTTC | CASKVAAGADYNEQFF
TRBJ2-3 | NA | NA | TRBV5-1 | TGCGCCAGCAGCTTGATTCTAGCGACAGATACGCAGTATTTT | CASSLILATDTQYF
TRBJ2-1 | NA | TRBD2 | TRBV3-1/TRBV3-2 | TGTGCCAGCAGCCAAGTCACTAGCGGGTACAATGAGCAGTTCTTC | CASSQVTSGYNEQFF
TRBJ2-3 | NA | TRBD1 | TRBV4-1 | TGCGCCAGCAGCCAAGAGGGCGACAGGGGTTTAGATACGCAGTATTTT | CASSQEGDRGLDTQYF
TRBJ1-2 | NA | NA | TRBV29-1 | TGCAGCGTTGGTGGCAGGGAGGACTATGGCTACACCTTC | CSVGGREDYGYTF
TRBJ1-5 | few | NA | TRBV27 | TGTGCCAGCAGTTCCCGCCCCTTGCGCTATAGCAATCAGCCCCAGCATTTT | CASSSRPLRYSNQPQHF
TRBJ1-6 | NA | TRBD1 | TRBV18 | TGTGCCAGCTCACTTACGGGACAGGGTGATAATTCACCCCTCCACTTT | CASSLTGQGDNSPLHF
TRBJ2-7 | NA | TRBD1 | TRBV11-2 | TGTGCCAGCAGCCCCGCCGACAGGGGGTTCTGGGAGCAGTACTTC | CASSPADRGFWEQYF
TRBJ2-2 | once | TRBD1 | TRBV27 | TGTGCCAGCAGACAGGGGAGGAACACCGGGGAGCTGTTTTTT | CASRQGRNTGELFF
TRBJ2-2 | NA | NA | TRBV5-8 | TGTGCCAGCAGTCGATCGGGAAACACCGGGGAGCTGTTTTTT | CASSRSGNTGELFF
TRBJ2-1 | NA | NA | TRBV6-1 | TGTGCCAGCAGTGAAGCCCAGGGCCCGGGGGACAATGAGCAGTTCTTC | CASSEAQGPGDNEQFF
TRBJ2-5 | NA | TRBD1 | TRBV5-1 | TGCGCCAGCAGCTTCGCTGAGAGGGGGCACGAGACCCAGTACTTC | CASSFAERGHETQYF
TRBJ1-2 | NA | TRBD1 | TRBV30 | TGTGCCTGGAAACGGTATCCCTCGGGACAGGGCCTTAGTGGCTACACCTTC | CAWKRYPSGQGLSGYTF
TRBJ1-5 | NA | NA | TRBV30 | TGTGCCTGGCGACAGGCTCCAAATCAGCCCCAGCATTTT | CAWRQAPNQPQHF
TRBJ1-1 | NA | TRBD1 | TRBV15 | TGTGCCACCAGCAGCACCAGGGGGCTCACTGAAGCTTTCTTT | CATSSTRGLTEAFF
TRBJ2-3 | NA | NA | TRBV20-1 | TGCAGTGCGGAGCCGTCGGATACGCAGTATTTT | CSAEPSDTQYF
TRBJ2-1 | NA | TRBD2 | TRBV7-9 | TGTGCCAGCAGCTTAGGTTTAGTCTGGACTAGCAATCTCGATGAGCAGTTCTTC | CASSLGLVWTSNLDEQFF
TRBJ1-1 | once | TRBD1 | TRBV19 | TGTGCCAGTAGCTGGACAGGGCCGAACACTGAAGCTTTCTTT | CASSWTGPNTEAFF
TRBJ2-7 | NA | TRBD2 | TRBV28 | TGTGCCAGCATCAGCGAGGGGACTAGCTACGAGCAGTACTTC | CASISEGTSYEQYF
TRBJ2-1 | NA | NA | TRBV7-9 | TGTGCCAGCAGCTTAGTAATAGCGGTTGCCCCCAATGAGCAGTTCTTC | CASSLVIAVAPNEQFF
TRBJ1-1 | NA | TRBD1 | TRBV10-3 | TGTGCCATCGCGGACAGGGCGAACACTGAAGCTTTCTTT | CAIADRANTEAFF
TRBJ2-7 | once | TRBD2 | TRBV19 | TGTGCCAGTAGCCCGACTAGCGGAAACTACGAGCAGTACTTC | CASSPTSGNYEQYF
TRBJ2-1 | NA | NA | TRBV7-2 | TGTGCCAGCAGCCCGAGGTTGGGAGGCTCCTACAATGAGCAGTTCTTC | CASSPRLGGSYNEQFF
TRBJ2-1 | NA | TRBD1 | TRBV27 | TGTGCCAGCAGCAACAGGGGGGCAACCTACAATGAGCAGTTCTTC | CASSNRGATYNEQFF
TRBJ1-5 | NA | NA | TRBV14 | TGTGCCAGCAGCCAGCACAGTCAGCCCCAGCATTTT | CASSQHSQPQHF
TRBJ2-7 | NA | TRBD1 | TRBV7-6 | TGTGCCAGCAGCCGGCGGGGGACAGGGTCTAACGAGCAGTACTTC | CASSRRGTGSNEQYF
TRBJ1-3 | NA | NA | TRBV4-2 | TGTGCCAGCAGCAGCGGGGCTTTACGCTCTGGAAACACCATATATTTT | CASSSGALRSGNTIYF
TRBJ2-7 | few | NA | TRBV27 | TGTGCCAGTACCCCCTCGGGTCCGACCTCCTCCTACGAGCAGTACTTC | CASTPSGPTSSYEQYF
TRBJ2-7 | NA | NA | TRBV6-2/TRBV6-3 | TGTGCCAGCAGTTATAGACAGGTTCGTTCCTACGAGCAGTACTTC | CASSYRQVRSYEQYF
TRBJ1-1 | NA | NA | TRBV6-5 | TGTGCCAGCAGTTACGATGGACAGTGGAACACTGAAGCTTTCTTT | CASSYDGQWNTEAFF
TRBJ1-3 | NA | NA | TRBV7-8 | TGTGCCAGCAGCTTAGATAGCTACTCTGGAAACACCATATATTTT | CASSLDSYSGNTIYF
TRBJ1-2 | NA | TRBD1 | TRBV19 | TGTGCCAGTAAAGGACAGGGGTCCTATGGCTACACCTTC | CASKGQGSYGYTF
TRBJ2-5 | NA | TRBD2 | TRBV28 | TGTGCCAGTATAGCGGGAGTTGGGCAAGAGACCCAGTACTTC | CASIAGVGQETQYF
TRBJ1-1 | NA | TRBD1 | TRBV7-9 | TGTGCCAGCAGCTTAGGTCGGACAGGGGTCTCTGAAGCTTTCTTT | CASSLGRTGVSEAFF